This T cell receptor (beta chain) was sequenced for a study of regulatory T cells in long-lasting Graves disease. Libraries of TCR beta came from iRepertoire HTBI primers plus Arm-PCR of CDR3 regions. TCRdb called the multiplex PCR reads again in MiXCR, with one record for every CDR3 protein. This repertoire shows about 560,000 distinct CDR3 sequences, 16% found once; its top ten account for about 12%. Time point given: newly diagnosed GD, antithyroid drugs for less than 3 months. RNA extracted from PBMCs served as the sequencing template. The CDR3 sequence is 17 residues long. Trimming shortened V by 6 bases and J by 0 bases, and 21 bases separated the two germline ends. Germline lookup yields CDR1 ENHRY and CDR2 SYGVKD. The data also belong to a second study, concerning T cells in Graves' hyperthyroidism and ophthalmopathy.

The rearrangement uses TRBV10-3 and TRBJ2-7; D may correspond to TRBD1 or TRBD2 (7 bases each). This receptor was identified in a man younger than 35 with Graves disease. Here the sequenced sample was peripheral blood mononuclear cells (PBMCs), taken at new diagnosis, from a patient treated with antithyroid drugs. The CDR3 nucleotides read TGTGCCATCAGCGACAGGGAAATAGCGGGCGTCTCCTACGAGCAGTACTTC. Translation gives CAISDREIAGVSYEQYF.